Here is one T cell receptor beta chain with its context. This sample was taken from a study of blood T cell repertoires in COVID-19. Study overall: Acute-phase and convalescent COVID-19 samples originated in the United States, Italy and Spain.

Trimming removed 8 bases from V and 8 bases from J, with 12 bases in between. From germline, CDR1 is ENHRY and CDR2 SYGVKD. The length of the CDR3 is 11 residues. Using immunoSEQ multiplex PCR, the repertoire was profiled, and TCRdb retains in-frame clones only, with some absent. The table lists about 250,000 clones, roughly 85% of them singletons. This chain joins TRBV10-3 and TRBJ1-2, with D perhaps matching TRBD1 (6 bases). This sequence was found in a woman aged 45-60 years with acute COVID-19. The sequenced material came from PBMCs or T cells enriched from blood (not recorded which). The DNA for the CDR3 is TGTGCCATCGCGGGGGCCTGGGGCTACACCTTC. Translated, it gives CAIAGAWGYTF.